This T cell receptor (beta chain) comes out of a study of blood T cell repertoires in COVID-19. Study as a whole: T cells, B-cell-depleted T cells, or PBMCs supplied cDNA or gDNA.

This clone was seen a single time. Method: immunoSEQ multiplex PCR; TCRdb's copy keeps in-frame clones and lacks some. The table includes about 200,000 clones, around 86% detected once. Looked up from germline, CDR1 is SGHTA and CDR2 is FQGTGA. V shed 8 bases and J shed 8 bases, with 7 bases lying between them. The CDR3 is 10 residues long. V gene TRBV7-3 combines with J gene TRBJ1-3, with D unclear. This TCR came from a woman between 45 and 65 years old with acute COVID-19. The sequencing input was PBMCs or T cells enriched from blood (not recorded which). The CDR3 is CASPPDTIYF. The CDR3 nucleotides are TGTGCCAGCCCCCCGGACACCATATATTTT.